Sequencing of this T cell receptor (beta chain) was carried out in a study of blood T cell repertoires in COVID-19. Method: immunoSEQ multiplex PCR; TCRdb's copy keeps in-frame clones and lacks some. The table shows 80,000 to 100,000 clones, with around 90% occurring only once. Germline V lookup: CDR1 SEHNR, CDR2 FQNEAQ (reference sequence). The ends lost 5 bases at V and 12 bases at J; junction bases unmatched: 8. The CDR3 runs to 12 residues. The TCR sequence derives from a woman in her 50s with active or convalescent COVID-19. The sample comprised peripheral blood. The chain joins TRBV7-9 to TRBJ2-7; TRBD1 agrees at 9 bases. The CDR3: CASSRGQGLWYF. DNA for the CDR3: TGTGCCAGCAGCCGGGGACAGGGACTATGGTACTTC.